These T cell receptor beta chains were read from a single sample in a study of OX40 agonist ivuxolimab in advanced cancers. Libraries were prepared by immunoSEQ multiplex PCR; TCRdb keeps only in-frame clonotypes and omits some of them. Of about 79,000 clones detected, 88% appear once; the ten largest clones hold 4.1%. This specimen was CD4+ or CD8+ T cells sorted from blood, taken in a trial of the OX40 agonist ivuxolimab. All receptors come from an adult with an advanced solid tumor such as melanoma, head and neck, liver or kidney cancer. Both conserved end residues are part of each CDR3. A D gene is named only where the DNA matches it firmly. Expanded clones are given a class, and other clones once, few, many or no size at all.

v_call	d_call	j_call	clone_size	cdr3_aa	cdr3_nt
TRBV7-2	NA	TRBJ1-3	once	CASSSSFNTIYF	TGTGCCAGCAGCTCCTCGTTTAACACCATATATTTT
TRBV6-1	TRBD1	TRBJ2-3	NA	CASSEGSGGWTDTQYF	TGTGCCAGCAGTGAAGGTTCAGGGGGCTGGACAGATACGCAGTATTTT
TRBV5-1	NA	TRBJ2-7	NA	CASSLVVESSDEQYF	TGCGCCAGCAGCTTGGTAGTTGAGTCTAGCGACGAGCAGTACTTC
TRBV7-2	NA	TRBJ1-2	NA	CASSPPGDTAVEEDGYTF	TGTGCCAGCAGCCCCCCCGGGGACACCGCGGTCGAGGAAGATGGCTACACCTTC
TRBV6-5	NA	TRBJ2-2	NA	CASSYRLMNTGELFF	TGTGCCAGCAGTTACCGGCTGATGAACACCGGGGAGCTGTTTTTT
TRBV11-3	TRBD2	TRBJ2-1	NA	CASSLSTGLAGGGNEQFF	TGTGCCAGCAGCCTATCCACGGGACTAGCGGGAGGGGGCAATGAGCAGTTCTTC
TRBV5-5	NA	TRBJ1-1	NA	CASSLGRLLNTEAFF	TGTGCCAGCAGCTTGGGGAGACTGCTGAACACTGAAGCTTTCTTT
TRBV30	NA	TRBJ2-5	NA	CAWRAWRTVQETQYF	TGTGCCTGGAGGGCATGGAGGACAGTCCAAGAGACCCAGTACTTC
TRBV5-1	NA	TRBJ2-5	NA	CASSLDQSRGETQYF	TGCGCCAGCAGCTTGGATCAGAGCCGAGGGGAGACCCAGTACTTC
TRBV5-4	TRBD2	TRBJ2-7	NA	CASSSGGRDGEQYF	TGTGCCAGCAGCTCCGGCGGGAGAGACGGCGAGCAGTACTTC
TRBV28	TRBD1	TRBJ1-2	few	CASSPDRGQLGYTF	TGTGCCAGCAGTCCGGACAGGGGGCAATTAGGCTACACCTTC
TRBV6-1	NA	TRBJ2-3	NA	CAGSTSVADTQYF	TGTGCCGGGAGTACTTCTGTGGCAGATACGCAGTATTTT
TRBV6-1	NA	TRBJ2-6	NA	CASSVYLECTKSGQRPTF	TGTGCCAGCAGTGTCTACCTGGAATGTACAAAGTCGGGCCAACGTCCTACTTTC
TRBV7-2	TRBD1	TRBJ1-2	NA	CASSIPGTGYYYGYTF	TGTGCCAGCAGCATACCCGGGACAGGGTATTACTATGGCTACACCTTC
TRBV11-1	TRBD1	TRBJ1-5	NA	CASSLRQGPDQPQHF	TGTGCCAGCAGCTTAAGACAGGGGCCCGATCAGCCCCAGCATTTT
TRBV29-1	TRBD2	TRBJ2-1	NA	CSVGTSVVGNEQFF	TGCAGCGTTGGGACTAGCGTTGTGGGCAATGAGCAGTTCTTC
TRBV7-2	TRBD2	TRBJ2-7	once	CASSLRPSGSYEQYF	TGTGCCAGCAGCTTACGTCCTAGCGGGAGTTACGAGCAGTACTTC
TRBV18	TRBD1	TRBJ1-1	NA	CASSPGGTGNTEAFF	TGTGCCAGCTCACCGGGCGGGACAGGGAACACTGAAGCTTTCTTT
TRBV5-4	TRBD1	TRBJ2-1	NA	CASSSGTGNKDEQFF	TGTGCCAGCAGCTCCGGGACAGGGAATAAGGATGAGCAGTTCTTC
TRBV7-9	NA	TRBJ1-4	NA	CASSLSQDEKLFF	TGTGCCAGCAGCTTGTCCCAGGATGAAAAACTGTTTTTT
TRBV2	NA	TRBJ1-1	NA	CASSETRNTEAFF	TGTGCCAGCAGTGAGACAAGGAACACTGAAGCTTTCTTT
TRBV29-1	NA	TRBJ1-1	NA	CSVLGTDNTEAFF	TGCAGCGTGCTCGGGACGGACAACACTGAAGCTTTCTTT
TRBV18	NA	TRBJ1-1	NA	CASSGGRSDNTEAFF	TGTGCCAGCTCGGGAGGGCGCAGCGATAACACTGAAGCTTTCTTT
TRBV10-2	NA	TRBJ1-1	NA	CASSERLGLSGVRAFF	TGCGCCAGCAGTGAAAGGCTGGGACTGTCTGGCGTCAGGGCTTTCTTT
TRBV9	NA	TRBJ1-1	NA	CASSDNGEPWAEAFF	TGTGCCAGCAGCGATAACGGGGAACCTTGGGCTGAAGCTTTCTTT
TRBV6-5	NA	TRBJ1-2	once	CASSTARGYGYTF	TGTGCCAGCAGCACCGCCAGGGGTTATGGCTACACCTTC
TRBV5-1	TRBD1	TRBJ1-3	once	CASSGTGGFGNTIYF	TGCGCCAGCAGCGGTACAGGGGGCTTTGGAAACACCATATATTTT
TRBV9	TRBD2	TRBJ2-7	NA	CASSTRDYSYEQYF	TGTGCCAGCAGCACCCGGGACTACTCCTACGAGCAGTACTTC
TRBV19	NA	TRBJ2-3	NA	CASRPPSTDTQYF	TGTGCCAGTAGGCCCCCTAGCACAGATACGCAGTATTTT
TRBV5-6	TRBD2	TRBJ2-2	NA	CASSLGLAGGPGELFF	TGTGCCAGCAGCTTGGGACTAGCGGGCGGGCCCGGGGAGCTGTTTTTT
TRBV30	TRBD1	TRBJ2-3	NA	CAWSHPGQGTDTQYF	TGTGCCTGGAGTCACCCGGGACAGGGCACAGATACGCAGTATTTT
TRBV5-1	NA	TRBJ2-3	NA	CASSTNLQGASTDTQYF	TGCGCCAGCAGCACCAACCTACAGGGTGCTAGCACAGATACGCAGTATTTT
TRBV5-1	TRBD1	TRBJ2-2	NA	CASSAPDRLGELFF	TGCGCCAGCAGCGCACCGGACAGGTTAGGGGAGCTGTTTTTT
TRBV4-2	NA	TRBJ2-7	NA	CASSQDLAESSYEQYF	TGTGCCAGCAGCCAAGATTTAGCGGAGAGCTCCTACGAGCAGTACTTC
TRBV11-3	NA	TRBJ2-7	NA	CASGGEGAFSHEQYF	TGTGCCAGCGGCGGAGAAGGGGCCTTTAGTCACGAGCAGTACTTC
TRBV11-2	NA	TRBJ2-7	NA	CASSLDGTAYEQYF	TGTGCCAGCAGCTTAGACGGTACTGCCTACGAGCAGTACTTC
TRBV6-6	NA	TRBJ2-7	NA	CASSRGFWYEQYF	TGTGCCAGCAGTCGGGGGTTCTGGTACGAGCAGTACTTC
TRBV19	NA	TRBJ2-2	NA	CASTRGGLLNTGELFF	TGTGCCAGCACGAGGGGGGGCCTTCTGAACACCGGGGAGCTGTTTTTT
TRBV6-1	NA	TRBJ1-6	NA	CASSWGSYNSPLHF	TGTGCCAGCAGCTGGGGGTCCTATAATTCACCCCTCCACTTT
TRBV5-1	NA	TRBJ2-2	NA	CASSESANTGELFF	TGCGCCAGCAGCGAGAGCGCGAACACCGGGGAGCTGTTTTTT
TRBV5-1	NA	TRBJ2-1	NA	CASSPRRSSYNEQFF	TGCGCCAGCAGCCCCCGACGGAGCTCCTACAATGAGCAGTTCTTC
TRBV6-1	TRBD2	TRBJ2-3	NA	CASSEAAGGRDTQYF	TGTGCCAGCAGTGAAGCGGCGGGAGGGCGAGATACGCAGTATTTT
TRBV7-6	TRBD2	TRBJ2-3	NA	CASSRAPSGRGADTQYF	TGTGCCAGCAGCCGGGCCCCTAGCGGGAGAGGCGCAGATACGCAGTATTTT
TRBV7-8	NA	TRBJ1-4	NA	CASSLYDRGDEKLFF	TGTGCCAGCAGCTTATATGACCGGGGGGATGAAAAACTGTTTTTT
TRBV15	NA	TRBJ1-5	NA	CATSSNLDQPQHF	TGTGCCACCAGCTCTAATCTAGATCAGCCCCAGCATTTT
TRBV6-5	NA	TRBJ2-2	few	CASSFSGLNTGELFF	TGTGCCAGCAGTTTCTCGGGACTGAACACCGGGGAGCTGTTTTTT